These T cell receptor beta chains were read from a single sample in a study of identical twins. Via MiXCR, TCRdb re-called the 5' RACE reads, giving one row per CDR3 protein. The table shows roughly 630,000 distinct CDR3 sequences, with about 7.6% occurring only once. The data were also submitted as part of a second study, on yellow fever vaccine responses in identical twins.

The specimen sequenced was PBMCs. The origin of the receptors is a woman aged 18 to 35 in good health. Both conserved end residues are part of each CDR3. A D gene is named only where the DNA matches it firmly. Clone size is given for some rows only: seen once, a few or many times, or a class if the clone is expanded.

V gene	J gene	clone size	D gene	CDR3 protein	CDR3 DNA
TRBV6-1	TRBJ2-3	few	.	CASSRRSSTDTQYF	TGTGCCAGCAGTCGCCGGTCTAGCACAGATACGCAGTATTTT
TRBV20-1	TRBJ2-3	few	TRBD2	CSASDLAGGRTSTDTQYF	TGCAGTGCTAGTGACTTAGCGGGGGGGCGGACAAGTACAGATACGCAGTATTTT
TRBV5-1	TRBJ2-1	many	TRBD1	CASTPDRVWFF	TGCGCCAGCACCCCTGACAGGGTCTGGTTCTTC
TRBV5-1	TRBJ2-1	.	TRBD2	CASSLALLAGGDRGEQFF	TGCGCCAGCAGCTTGGCCTTACTAGCGGGAGGAGATAGGGGTGAGCAGTTCTTC
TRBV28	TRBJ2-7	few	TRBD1	CASSPIVGQGMSYEQYF	TGTGCCAGCAGCCCTATAGTAGGACAGGGGATGTCCTACGAGCAGTACTTC
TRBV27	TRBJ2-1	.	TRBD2	CASSATGGPPYNEQFF	TGTGCCAGCAGTGCTACGGGAGGGCCCCCCTACAATGAGCAGTTCTTC
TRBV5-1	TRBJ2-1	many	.	CASSPDTNNEQFF	TGCGCCAGCAGCCCGGACACGAACAATGAGCAGTTCTTC
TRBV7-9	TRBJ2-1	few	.	CASSTPNEQFF	TGTGCCAGCAGCACCCCTAATGAGCAGTTCTTC
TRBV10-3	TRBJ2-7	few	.	CAISDGHTYEQYF	TGTGCCATCAGTGATGGACATACATACGAGCAGTACTTC
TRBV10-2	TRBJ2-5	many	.	CAVQVARQGYQETQYF	TGCGCCGTCCAGGTGGCCCGGCAGGGGTACCAAGAGACCCAGTACTTC
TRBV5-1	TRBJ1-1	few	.	CASSLRNMDGDTEAFF	TGCGCCAGCAGCTTGCGCAACATGGACGGGGACACTGAAGCTTTCTTT
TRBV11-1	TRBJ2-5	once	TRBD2	CASSPGGEYWGTQYF	TGTGCCAGCAGCCCGGGGGGTGAGTACTGGGGGACCCAGTACTTC
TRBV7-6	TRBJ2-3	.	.	CASSLVKDTQYF	TGTGCCAGCAGCTTAGTAAAAGATACGCAGTATTTT
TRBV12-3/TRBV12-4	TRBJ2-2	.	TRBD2	CASSSIPLLAGGRSGELFF	TGTGCCAGCAGCTCCATCCCCCTACTAGCGGGGGGGCGATCCGGGGAGCTGTTTTTT
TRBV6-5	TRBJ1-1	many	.	CASSYSDSSTEAFF	TGTGCCAGCAGTTATTCCGACAGCTCCACTGAAGCTTTCTTT
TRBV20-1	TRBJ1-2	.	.	CCARDFGGRDYGYTF	TGCTGTGCTAGAGATTTCGGGGGAAGGGACTATGGCTACACCTTC
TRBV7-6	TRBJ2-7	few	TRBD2	CASSLTSGSSGLSYEQYF	TGTGCCAGCAGCTTGACTAGCGGGAGTTCAGGCCTGAGCTACGAGCAGTACTTC
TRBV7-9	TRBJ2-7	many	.	CASFNVGDTYEQYF	TGTGCCAGCTTTAATGTTGGAGATACATACGAGCAGTACTTC
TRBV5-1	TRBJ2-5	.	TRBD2	CASSLEAGGRWETQYF	TGCGCCAGCAGCTTGGAAGCGGGGGGGCGTTGGGAGACCCAGTACTTC
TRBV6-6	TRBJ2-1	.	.	CASSYGPNEQFF	TGTGCCAGCAGTTACGGTCCCAATGAGCAGTTCTTC
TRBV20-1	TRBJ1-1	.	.	CSARVRTNTEAFF	TGCAGTGCTAGAGTTAGAACCAACACTGAAGCTTTCTTT
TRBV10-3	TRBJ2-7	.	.	CAISGTPATYEQYF	TGTGCCATCAGCGGGACACCGGCTACCTACGAGCAGTACTTC
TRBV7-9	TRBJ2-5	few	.	CASSQELAETQYF	TGTGCCAGCAGCCAGGAACTCGCCGAGACCCAGTACTTC
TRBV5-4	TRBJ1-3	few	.	CASSLFGNSGNTIYF	TGTGCCAGCAGCTTATTCGGCAACTCTGGAAACACCATATATTTT
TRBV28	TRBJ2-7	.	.	CASSWGAPTDEQYF	TGTGCCAGCAGTTGGGGGGCGCCCACTGACGAGCAGTACTTC
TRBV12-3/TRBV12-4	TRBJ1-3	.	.	CASSAGTTGNTIYF	TGTGCCAGCAGTGCCGGGACAACCGGAAACACCATATATTTT
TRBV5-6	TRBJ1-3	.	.	CASSFFRGGNTIYF	TGTGCCAGCAGCTTTTTCCGGGGAGGAAACACCATATATTTT
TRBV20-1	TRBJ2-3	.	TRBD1	CSATPGQKDTDTQYF	TGCAGTGCTACGCCGGGACAGAAAGACACAGATACGCAGTATTTT
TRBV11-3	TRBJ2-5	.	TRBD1	CASSIPDRGGGETQYF	TGTGCCAGCAGCATCCCGGACAGGGGGGGAGGGGAGACCCAGTACTTC
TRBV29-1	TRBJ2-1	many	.	CSVRKGGEQFF	TGCAGCGTTCGCAAAGGGGGTGAGCAGTTCTTC
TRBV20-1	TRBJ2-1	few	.	CSWTYYNEQFF	TGCAGTTGGACGTATTACAATGAGCAGTTCTTC
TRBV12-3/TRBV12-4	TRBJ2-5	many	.	CASSFQGGAETQYF	TGTGCCAGCAGTTTTCAGGGAGGCGCAGAGACCCAGTACTTC
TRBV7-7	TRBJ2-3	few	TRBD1	CASSPLGTGGTDTQYF	TGTGCCAGCAGCCCACTAGGGACAGGGGGAACAGATACGCAGTATTTT
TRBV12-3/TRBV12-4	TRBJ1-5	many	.	CASSLGTAIEFRPQHF	TGTGCCAGCAGTTTGGGGACTGCCATAGAGTTTCGTCCCCAGCATTTT
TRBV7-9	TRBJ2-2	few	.	CASSPAGHTGELFF	TGTGCCAGCAGCCCCGCCGGGCACACCGGGGAGCTGTTTTTT
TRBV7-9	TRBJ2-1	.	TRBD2	CASSLRVTSGHNEQFF	TGTGCCAGCAGCTTAAGGGTGACTAGCGGCCACAATGAGCAGTTCTTC
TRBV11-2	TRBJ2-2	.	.	CASRPGVRGTGELFF	TGTGCCAGCCGGCCCGGGGTACGTGGCACCGGGGAGCTGTTTTTT
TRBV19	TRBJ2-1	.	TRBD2	CASSILAGEGTEQFF	TGTGCCAGTAGTATCCTAGCGGGAGAAGGCACTGAGCAGTTCTTC
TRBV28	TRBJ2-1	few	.	CASSLTRYYNEQFF	TGTGCCAGCAGTTTGACTAGATACTACAATGAGCAGTTCTTC
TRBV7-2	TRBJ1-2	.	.	CASSLGGEGVYGYTF	TGTGCCAGCAGCTTAGGGGGGGAGGGCGTCTATGGCTACACCTTC
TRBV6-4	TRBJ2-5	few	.	CASSDLLGRHQETQYF	TGTGCCAGCAGCGACCTCTTAGGACGCCACCAAGAGACCCAGTACTTC
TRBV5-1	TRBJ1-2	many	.	CASSLVDRSNYGYTF	TGCGCCAGCAGCTTGGTGGACAGATCTAACTATGGCTACACCTTC
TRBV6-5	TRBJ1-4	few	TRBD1	CASSYRTGANEKLFF	TGTGCCAGCAGTTATCGGACAGGAGCTAATGAAAAACTGTTTTTT
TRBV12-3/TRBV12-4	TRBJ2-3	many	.	CASSLGTGTDTQYF	TGTGCCAGCAGCTTAGGAACAGGCACAGATACGCAGTATTTT
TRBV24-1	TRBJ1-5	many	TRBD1	CATSMTGLGNQPQHF	TGTGCCACCAGCATGACAGGGCTGGGCAATCAGCCCCAGCATTTT